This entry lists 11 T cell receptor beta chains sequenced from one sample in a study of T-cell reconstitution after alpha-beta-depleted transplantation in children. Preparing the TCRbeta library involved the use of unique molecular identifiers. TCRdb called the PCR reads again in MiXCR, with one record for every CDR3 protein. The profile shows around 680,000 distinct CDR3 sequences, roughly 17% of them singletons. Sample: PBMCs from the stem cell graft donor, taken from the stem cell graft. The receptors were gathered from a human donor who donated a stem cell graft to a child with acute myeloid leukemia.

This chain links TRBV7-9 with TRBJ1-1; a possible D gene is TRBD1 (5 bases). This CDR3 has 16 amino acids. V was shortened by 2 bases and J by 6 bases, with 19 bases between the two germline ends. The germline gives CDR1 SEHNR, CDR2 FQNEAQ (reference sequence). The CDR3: CASSLLTPGGAAEAFF. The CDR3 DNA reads TGTGCCAGCAGCTTATTAACCCCGGGGGGAGCCGCTGAAGCTTTCTTT.

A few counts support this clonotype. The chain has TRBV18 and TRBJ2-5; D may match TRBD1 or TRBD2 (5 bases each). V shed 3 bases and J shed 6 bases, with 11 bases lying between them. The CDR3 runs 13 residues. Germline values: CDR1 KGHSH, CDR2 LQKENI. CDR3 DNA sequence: TGTGCCAGCTCACCGGGACCGGATAAGACCCAGTACTTC. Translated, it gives CASSPGPDKTQYF.

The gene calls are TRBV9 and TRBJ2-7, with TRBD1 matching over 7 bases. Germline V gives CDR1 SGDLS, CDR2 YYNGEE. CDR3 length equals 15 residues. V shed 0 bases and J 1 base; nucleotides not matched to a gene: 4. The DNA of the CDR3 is TGTGCCAGCAGCGTAGCCGGGGACAGTTCCTACGAGCAGTACTTC. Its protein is CASSVAGDSSYEQYF.

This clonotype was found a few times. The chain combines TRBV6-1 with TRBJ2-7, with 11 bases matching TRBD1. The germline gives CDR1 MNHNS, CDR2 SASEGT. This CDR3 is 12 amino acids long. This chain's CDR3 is CASTRTGGEQHV. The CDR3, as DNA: TGTGCCAGCACCAGGACAGGGGGCGAGCAGCACGTC.

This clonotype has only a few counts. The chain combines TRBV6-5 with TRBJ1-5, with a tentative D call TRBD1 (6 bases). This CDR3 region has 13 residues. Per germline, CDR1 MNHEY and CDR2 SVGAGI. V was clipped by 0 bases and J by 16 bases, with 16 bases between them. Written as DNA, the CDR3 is TGTGCCAGCAGTTACTCCCCCCCGGGACAACTCCATTTT. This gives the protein CASSYSPPGQLHF.

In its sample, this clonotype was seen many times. The CDR3 region has the DNA TGTGCCAGCAGTTACAGGAGGAGCACAGATACGCAGTATTTT. It specifies CASSYRRSTDTQYF. V is TRBV6-5 and J is TRBJ2-3; D is possibly TRBD2 (5 bases). The CDR3 is 14 amino acids. The ends were cut back, 2 bases at V and 0 bases at J, with 6 bases in the middle. Looked up from germline, CDR1 is MNHEY and CDR2 is SVGAGI.

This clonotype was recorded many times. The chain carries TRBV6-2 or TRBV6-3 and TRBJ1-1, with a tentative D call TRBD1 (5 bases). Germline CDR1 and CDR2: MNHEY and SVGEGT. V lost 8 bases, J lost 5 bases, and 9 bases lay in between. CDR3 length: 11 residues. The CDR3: CASLGGTEAFF. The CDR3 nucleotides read TGTGCCAGCCTGGGGGGGACTGAAGCTTTCTTT.

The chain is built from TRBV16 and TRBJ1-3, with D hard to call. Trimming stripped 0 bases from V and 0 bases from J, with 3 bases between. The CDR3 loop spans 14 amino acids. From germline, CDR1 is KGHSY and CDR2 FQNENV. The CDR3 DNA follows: TGTGCCAGCAGCCAATCGGGCTCTGGAAACACCATATATTTT. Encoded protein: CASSQSGSGNTIYF.

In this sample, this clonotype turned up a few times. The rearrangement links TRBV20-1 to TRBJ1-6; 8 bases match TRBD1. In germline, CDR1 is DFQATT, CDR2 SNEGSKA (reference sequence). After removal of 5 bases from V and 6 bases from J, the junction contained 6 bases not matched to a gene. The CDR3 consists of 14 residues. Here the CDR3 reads CSAVRDRTNSPLHF. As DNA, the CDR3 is TGCAGTGCTGTCAGGGACAGGACTAATTCACCCCTCCACTTT.

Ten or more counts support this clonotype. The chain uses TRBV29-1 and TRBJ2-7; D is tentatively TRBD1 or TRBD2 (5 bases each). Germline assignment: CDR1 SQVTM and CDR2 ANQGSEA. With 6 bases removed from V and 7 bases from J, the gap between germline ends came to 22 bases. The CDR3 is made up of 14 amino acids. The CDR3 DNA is TGCAGCGTCACCCAGGGAGTCGGCCTAAGTGAGCAGTACTTC. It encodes CSVTQGVGLSEQYF.

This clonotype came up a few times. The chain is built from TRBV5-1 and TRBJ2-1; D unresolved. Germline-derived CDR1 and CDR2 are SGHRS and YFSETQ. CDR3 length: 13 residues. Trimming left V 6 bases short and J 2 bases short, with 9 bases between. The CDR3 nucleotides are TGCGCCAGCATGGCTGATACCTACAATGAGCAGTTCTTC. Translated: CASMADTYNEQFF.